The present entry profiles one T cell receptor beta chain with its context. Its specificity is not known. Markers CD45RO/CCR7/CD25/CD127/CD95/CD27 served to sort CD4+ naive, central memory, regulatory and stem cell-like memory cells. Expressed TCRB transcripts got sequenced, as all isolated RNA was reverse transcribed. Generated by immunoSEQ multiplex PCR, the TCRdb table keeps only in-frame clones and is missing some. The sample lists roughly 330,000 clones, around an eighth seen once, with about 0.015% in the top ten. The data belong to a study of beta chain features in type 1 diabetes. Study observations and caveats: Researchers report that Type 1 diabetes patients had moderately but significantly shorter TCRB CDR3s across all four CD4+ subsets. In the patient group, naive, central memory and Treg TCRB repertoires seemed more alike than in the healthy donor group.

The receptor's source is a woman under 30 with type 1 diabetes. Input material: naive CD4+ T cells from blood.

CDR3 residues: CASSIGGANVLTF. Here the CDR3 DNA reads TGTGCCAGTAGTATCGGTGGGGCCAACGTCCTGACTTTC. This chain uses TRBV19 with TRBJ2-6; D unresolved. CDR1 and CDR2 from the germline V gene are LNHDA and SQIVND (reference sequence). Trimming removed 3 bases at V and 3 bases at J, with 3 bases between. The CDR3 consists of 13 residues.